This T cell receptor (beta chain) was obtained from a study of control samples from healthy donors and cancer patients (dated by TCRdb to the early 2020s). Receptor libraries were prepared by the immunoSEQ multiplex PCR assay. TCRdb obtained this table from immuneACCESS and retained in-frame rearrangements with V and J assigned. These tables miss some clones; where compared with another copy, unresolved V genes account for less than half of the shortfall, and the remainder is unexplained. The table for this sample lists around 18,000 clones; about 82% of them were counted only once. The top ten hold roughly 12% of the sample. As to this clone: What this receptor recognizes is not known. Base qualities are not provided; no much larger clone lies one nucleotide away.

Based on the germline V gene, the CDR1 and CDR2 sequences are ENHRY and SYGVKD. The junction shows trimming of 11 bases on V and 0 bases on J, and the gene matches do not reach 11 bases of it. From the cysteine up to the phenylalanine, the CDR3 has a length of 15 residues. Left in the record is the CDR3 DNA by itself, 45 bases read in frame from the first base. The source is a woman aged 65 to 85 with colorectal cancer. Sequencing was carried out using PBMCs. The chain is encoded by TRBV10-3 joined to TRBJ2-3, and 7 junctional nucleotides match TRBD2. The DNA sequence follows: TGTGCCGTTCTCCCGCGGGGGTCAAGCACAGATACGCAGTATTTT. This yields the protein CAVLPRGSSTDTQYF.